This entry concerns a single T cell receptor (beta chain). Antigen: not known. This CDR3 contains 16 residues. Germline V gene sequence: CDR1 SGHVS, CDR2 FNYEAQ. V was shortened by 1 base and J by 0 bases, with 10 bases between the two germline ends. The sample belongs to a study of CD4+ T cells in melanoma. Using immunoSEQ multiplex PCR, the repertoire was profiled, and TCRdb retains in-frame clones only, with some absent. The data contain under 5,000 clones, about 61% of them seen just once; the ten biggest clones take up less than 30%. Study-wide points: Diverse differentiation states were reported for melanoma neoantigen-specific CD4+ T cells. A reported correlation linked neoantigen-specific CD4+ T cells to CD8+, macrophage and B cell function.

This chain uses TRBV7-6 with TRBJ2-1, with D unresolved. The clonotype comes from a human donor with melanoma. The sample consisted of cells from a culture (not recorded whether cultured in vitro). The CDR3 sequence is CASSLDPPSSYNEQFF. CDR3 bases: TGTGCCAGCAGCTTAGACCCTCCGAGCTCCTACAATGAGCAGTTCTTC.